This note documents a single T cell receptor beta chain sequence. This clonotype was found many times. Its antigen is unknown. One base away there is no much larger clone; base qualities are not given. This entry is derived from a study of T cells in Graves' hyperthyroidism and ophthalmopathy (dated by TCRdb to the late 2010s). Describing the broader study: Peripheral blood was sampled at the time of initial diagnosis, prior to any treatment. To identify distinguishing TCR V-J signatures, a discovery cohort of around 100 patients was used, comprising 43 with Graves' ophthalmopathy and roughly 60 with stable Graves' hyperthyroidism. Prospective prediction of ophthalmopathy was tested in an independent validation cohort of fewer than 20 hyperthyroidism patients and around 16 patients who later progressed to ophthalmopathy. The 75 to 100 discovery patients were randomly divided into training and test sets at a 7:3 ratio. Thyroid tissue and blood T-cell repertoires from six Graves' hyperthyroidism patients were also compared in the study. After blood sampling, hyperthyroidism patients were treated with methimazole at a starting dose of 30 mg daily, and ophthalmopathy patients were treated with high-dose intravenous methylprednisolone. The paper describes TCR Vbeta CDR3 sequencing of about 140 peripheral blood samples, made up of under 50 ophthalmopathy patients, 70 to 75 hyperthyroidism patients and 17 progressor patients.

Results and caveats for the whole study, not just this receptor: In validation, the model predicted progression to ophthalmopathy with roughly 70% sensitivity and around 72% specificity, a median of about 6 months before onset. No statistical method was used to fix the sample size in advance, and group allocation was not hidden from the investigators. Most expanded thyroid clonotypes (frequency above 0.001) were also found in blood, which suggests that blood repertoires may mirror thyroid immune responses. Ophthalmopathy was separated from stable hyperthyroidism by a 13 V-J signature model, with about 86% sensitivity and approximately 84% specificity obtained in cross-validation and 80%/75% obtained in testing.

Trimmed from V: 3 bases; trimmed from J: 1 base; junction bases lacking a gene match: 2. For CDR1 and CDR2, the germline V gene lists ENHRY and SYGVKD. The CDR3 covers 14 residues, taking in both the cysteine and the phenylalanine. Kept here is only the CDR3 DNA, which spans 42 bases and is read in frame from base 1. TCR beta CDR3 regions were amplified from RNA transcripts. A first-round RT-PCR of the TCR CDR3 used the HTBI primer set with the Qiagen OneStep RT-PCR kit. Libraries were constructed in a second round of multiplex PCR, after which size selection and purification were carried out. The libraries were sequenced on an Illumina HiSeq2000 using paired-end 100 bp reads. As for the original processing: Raw data were processed with SOAPnuke, discarding reads with adapters, uncalled bases, mean Phred below 15, or no exact constant-primer or identifier match. COPE v1.2.5 was used to merge high-quality paired reads, and clonotypes were defined as unique nucleotide sequences. Clonotypes were aligned to IMGT TRBV, TRBD and TRBJ reference segments using MiTCR v1.1. Only V-J combinations with frequency above 0.0001, covering 99.2% of repertoires, were analysed. The TCS score was defined as the ratio of F50 (clonal expansion) to E x V (chaos), calculated using BLOSUM62-based TCRdist between CDR3 peptides within each V-J. Welch's t-statistics and random forest reduced several hundred V-J features to about 13, which were used in a naive Bayes classifier (R e1071). TCRdb ran its own pipeline on the public reads, namely fastp trimming at Q25 and MiXCR clone calling, and kept in-frame beta chains. One record per CDR3 amino acid sequence lists the most common genes and DNA. The V and J calls follow TCRdb's processing rather than the paper's. The sample table shows 700,000 or so distinct CDR3 sequences, and roughly 15% are seen once. The ten most abundant clones make up roughly an eighth of the sample.

Ophthalmopathy patients had moderately to severely active disease, with a Clinical Activity Score of 3 or more, a NOSPECS grade of 4 or more, and a disease duration of less than 3 months. The study excluded patients with uncontrolled infections, other autoimmune diseases, pregnancy or lactation. Diagnoses were established on the basis of clinical symptoms, serum thyroxine and TRAb, thyroid ultrasound, and orbital computed tomography. PBMCs were isolated from 10 ml of fresh peripheral blood by Ficoll-Paque density gradient centrifugation. Total RNA was extracted using Trizol reagent, and RNA quality was assessed on an Agilent 2100 Bioanalyzer.

Recombination connected TRBV10-3 to TRBJ1-1, and 7 junctional nucleotides match TRBD1. Sequenced: blood. This clonotype was sampled from a woman between 50 and 59 years old with Graves' ophthalmopathy. Here is the DNA: TGTGCCATCAGTGACCAGGGGGGGAACACTGAAGCTTTCTTT. Translated, it gives CAISDQGGNTEAFF.